The rows below give T cell receptor beta chains drawn from one sample of a study of blood T cell repertoires in COVID-19. Generated by immunoSEQ multiplex PCR, the TCRdb table keeps only in-frame clones and is missing some. The sample lists 190,000 or so clones; around nine tenths were seen once. The sample consisted of peripheral blood. These receptors were taken from a young woman who had recovered from COVID-19. Each CDR3 is given with its conserved first and last residue. A D gene is named only where the DNA matches it firmly. The listing skips clone size in some rows; elsewhere it reads once, few, many or a size class.

V,D,size,J,DNA,CDR3
TRBV9,-,few,TRBJ1-1,TGTGCCAGCAGCGTAGTCTCCTCCACTGAAGCTTTCTTT,CASSVVSSTEAFF
TRBV9,TRBD1,once,TRBJ1-1,TGTGCCAGTAACAGGGGGCGGGACACTGAAGCTTTCTTT,CASNRGRDTEAFF
TRBV6-1,-,-,TRBJ2-5,TGTGCCAGCAGTGATAAAGAGACCCAGTACTTC,CASSDKETQYF
TRBV10-3,-,-,TRBJ1-1,TGTGCCATCTCTACGGCGGGCACTGAAGCTTTCTTT,CAISTAGTEAFF
TRBV18,TRBD1,-,TRBJ1-5,TGTGCCAGCTCACAAGATCCGGGACAGGGTAACAATCAGCCCCAGCATTTT,CASSQDPGQGNNQPQHF
TRBV9,TRBD2,-,TRBJ2-3,TGTGCCAGCAGCGTAGCGGCTAGCGGGAGTGTCACAGATACGCAGTATTTT,CASSVAASGSVTDTQYF
TRBV25-1,-,-,TRBJ1-6,TGTGCCAGCAGTGGCACGGGGTACCCACCCCTCCACTTT,CASSGTGYPPLHF
TRBV27,TRBD2,-,TRBJ2-1,TGTGCCAGCACGGTAGCGGGGAAACACAATGAGCAGTTCTTC,CASTVAGKHNEQFF
TRBV7-2,TRBD2,once,TRBJ2-5,TGTGCCAGCAGCTTATCGTTTAGCGGGGCTCAAGAGACCCAGTACTTC,CASSLSFSGAQETQYF
TRBV11-2,TRBD2,-,TRBJ2-1,TGTGCCAGCAGCCCCATTCCAGCGGGGGAACCCTACAATGAGCAGTTCTTC,CASSPIPAGEPYNEQFF
TRBV4-1,-,-,TRBJ2-1,TGCGCCAGCAGCCAAGATCTCACTTTGGACAATGAGCAGTTCTTC,CASSQDLTLDNEQFF
TRBV19,-,-,TRBJ1-1,TGTGCCAGTAGTATTGGAGGGGACACTGAAGCTTTCTTT,CASSIGGDTEAFF
TRBV28,-,once,TRBJ2-7,TGTGCCAGCAACTCCAGGGATGACGAGCAGTACTTC,CASNSRDDEQYF
TRBV9,TRBD1,-,TRBJ1-6,TGTGCCAGCAGCCCGCGCGGACAGGGCGGTTCACCCCTCCACTTT,CASSPRGQGGSPLHF
TRBV5-6,-,-,TRBJ2-3,TGTGCCAGCAGCTTGGTGGGCAGCCTCACAGATACGCAGTATTTT,CASSLVGSLTDTQYF
TRBV6-2/TRBV6-3,TRBD2,-,TRBJ2-3,TGTGCCAGCAGCCACGAGGGACTAGCGGGAGCAGGGGGCACAGATACGCAGTATTTT,CASSHEGLAGAGGTDTQYF